The 10 T cell receptor beta chains listed next were all sequenced from one sample in a study of coeliac disease. Sequenced by immunoSEQ multiplex PCR; TCRdb stores in-frame clones only, minus some. This table has over a thousand clones, 80% to 90% appearing once. The sample consisted of lymphocytes from the gut lamina propria. The origin of the receptors is a woman under 30 with active celiac disease.

The chain is built from TRBV5-8 and TRBJ2-3; 9 nucleotides agree with TRBD1. This CDR3 has 17 residues. Germline assignment: CDR1 SGHTS and CDR2 YDEGEE. Losses at the gene ends were 1 base for V and 2 bases for J; bases not matched to a gene: 8. The CDR3 sequence is CASSLTTGGADTDTQYF. In DNA, the CDR3 is TGTGCCAGCAGCTTGACTACAGGGGGCGCGGACACAGATACGCAGTATTTT.

This chain connects TRBV6-5 to TRBJ2-7; 7 positions match TRBD2. Germline CDR1 and CDR2: MNHEY and SVGAGI. J was trimmed by 3 bases and V by 0 bases; bases with no gene match: 5. The CDR3 length is 15 residues. As DNA, the CDR3 is TGTGCCAGCAGTTACTCCGGGGCGGGGGTCTACGAGCAGTACTTC. This sequence encodes CASSYSGAGVYEQYF.

The chain employs TRBV7-8 and TRBJ1-5; D unresolved. Germline V gene lookup returns CDR1 SGHVS and CDR2 FQNEAQ. The CDR3 has 13 amino acids. V lost 4 bases, J lost 0 bases, and 4 bases lay in between. CDR3 residues: CASSSFSNQPQHF. CDR3 sequence (DNA): TGTGCCAGCAGCTCTTTTAGCAATCAGCCCCAGCATTTT.

The rearrangement links TRBV2 to TRBJ1-2; unclear D gene. The V and J ends lost 2 bases and 6 bases respectively, with 16 bases between them. CDR3 length: 15 residues. Germline V gene sequence: CDR1 SNHLY, CDR2 FYNNEI. The CDR3 nucleotides are TGTGCCAGCAGTGAATCGGGGTTCATGACGAATGGCTACACCTTC. Translating it yields CASSESGFMTNGYTF.

V usage is TRBV7-2 and J usage is TRBJ1-5; TRBD1 agrees at 9 bases. The germline gives CDR1 SGHTA, CDR2 FQGNSA. J gave up 5 bases and V 1 base, and 3 bases lay outside the gene matches. The CDR3 totals 15 residues. CDR3 in DNA: TGTGCCAGCAGCTTAGACAGGGGGCAGGATCAGCCCCAGCATTTT. It encodes CASSLDRGQDQPQHF.

This clone turned up a few times. CDR3 region: CASSQDGRQGDTIYF. In DNA form, the CDR3 reads TGTGCCAGCAGCCAAGATGGGAGACAGGGAGACACCATATATTTT. The chain uses TRBV4-2 and TRBJ1-3; 7 bases fit TRBD1. Trimming removed 0 bases from V and 8 bases from J; junction bases left unmatched: 7. This CDR3 comprises 15 residues. Germline V gene data show CDR1 as LGHNA and CDR2 as YNFKEQ.

The chain couples TRBV14 to TRBJ1-1; tentative D call: TRBD1 (5 bases). The CDR3 length is 12 residues. Trimming left V 0 bases short and J 11 bases short, with 10 bases between. From germline, CDR1 is SGHDN and CDR2 FVKESK. CDR3 residues: CASSQDAGEAFF. The CDR3 region has the DNA TGTGCCAGCAGCCAAGATGCGGGGGAGGCTTTCTTT.

V usage is TRBV5-2 and J usage is TRBJ2-6; the table's D call of TRBD2 was not tested on the DNA. TRBV5-2 counts as a pseudogene. The CDR3 totals 18 residues. Here the CDR3 DNA reads TGTGCCAGCAATAAGCAAGGAGAGTCACAAAGTCGGGCCAACGTCCTGACTTTC. Amino acid sequence: CASNKQGESQSRANVLTF.

The genes are TRBV29-1 and TRBJ1-2, with D possibly TRBD1 on 5 matching bases. Germline V gene sequence: CDR1 SQVTM, CDR2 ANQGSEA. CDR3 length: 13 amino acids. The V gene lost 7 bases and the J gene lost 6 bases, with 18 bases spanning the gap. CDR3 nucleotide sequence: TGCAGCGCTTATTTCAGGGCCGATGATGGCTACACCTTC. Residues: CSAYFRADDGYTF.

CDR3 nucleotide sequence: TGTGCCACCGCGCTCGGGAAACTCGAAACGACATACACAGATACGCAGTATTTT. This sequence encodes CATALGKLETTYTDTQYF. V is TRBV28 and J is TRBJ2-3; D is perhaps TRBD2 (5 bases). CDR1 and CDR2 from the germline V gene are MDHEN and SYDVKM. V lost 10 bases and J lost 2, with 28 bases in between. The CDR3 is made up of 18 amino acids.